These 2 T cell receptor beta chains share one sample of origin, sequenced in a study of glioma-infiltrating T cells. TCR alpha and beta CDR3 regions were amplified from RNA using iRepertoire nested multiplex PCR. TCRdb called the multiplex PCR reads again in MiXCR, with one record for every CDR3 protein. The data hold about 180,000 distinct CDR3 sequences, with roughly 45% observed a single time. The sequencing input was glioma tissue, nonneoplastic brain tissue, or PBMCs (not recorded which). The receptor set was obtained from a human donor with low-grade glioma or glioblastoma, undergoing nonglioma brain surgery, or in good health (not recorded which).

This clonotype was counted ten times or more. The chain has TRBV12-3 or TRBV12-4 and TRBJ1-5; D not resolved. The V end lost 6 bases, the J end lost 1 base, and 13 bases lay between the germline ends. The CDR3 loop spans 15 amino acids. The CDR3 spells CASSGQGVSNQPQHF. CDR3 nucleotides: TGTGCCAGCAGCGGCCAAGGAGTAAGCAATCAGCCCCAGCATTTT.

Concerning this clonotype: An end of the junction differs from the germline gene, which may be a read error. This chain uses TRBV5-1 with TRBJ2-3, with D possibly TRBD1 on 6 matching bases. CDR3 length: 15 amino acids. The germline gives CDR1 SGHRS, CDR2 YFSETQ. The CDR3 loop is CARSLMGAQVDTQYF. Written as DNA, the CDR3 is TGCGCCAGAAGCTTGATGGGGGCGCAGGTAGATACGCAGTATTTT.